This T cell receptor (beta chain) was retrieved from a study of T cell repertoires in cytomegalovirus infection. Study summary: Evidence of both CMV infection and a matching HLA type came from public TCR beta signatures.

CDR1 is DFQATT and CDR2 is SNEGSKA in the germline V gene (reference sequence). V was pared by 0 bases and J by 2 bases, with 10 bases between. The CDR3 totals 14 residues. One entry per CDR3 protein, called by TCRdb with MiXCR from the reads. This table has about 740,000 distinct CDR3 sequences, less than 40% appearing once. About this clonotype itself: Its specificity is unknown.

Regarding the study as a whole: Accumulated public TCR beta family frequency recognized individuals carrying CMV together with the relevant HLA. CMV-specific HLA-C-restricted TCR beta clonotypes dominated the ex vivo response.

The sequence derives from a human donor in good health (CMV status not recorded). Some clones in this sample may be carry-over from other donors' samples. The specimen sequenced was PBMCs. The chain recombines TRBV20-1 with TRBJ1-2, with no clear D. CDR3 amino acids: CSARDFLLNYGYTF. CDR3 coding DNA: TGCAGTGCTAGAGATTTCCTTCTCAACTATGGCTACACCTTC.